The 18 T cell receptor beta chains below all came from one sample that was sequenced in a study of blood T cell repertoires in COVID-19 (dated by TCRdb to the early 2020s). Libraries were constructed by the immunoSEQ multiplex PCR assay. TCRdb carries this immuneACCESS record with in-frame sequences only. Its versions omit some clonotypes, under half of them owing to an unresolved V gene in the studies checked, with the rest unexplained. The sample data list 380,000 or so clones, and around 92% of these were observed just once. Roughly 1.2% of the sample is in the top ten clones. Sequenced material: peripheral blood. These receptors came from a man aged 35-49 years with acute or convalescent COVID-19.

The chain combines TRBV6-5 with TRBJ1-4; perhaps TRBD1 as D (5 bases). Deletions cut 7 bases from V and 3 bases from J, with 15 bases between. CDR3 length equals 15 residues. Germline CDR1 and CDR2: MNHEY and SVGAGI. The CDR3 DNA reads as TGTGCCAGCACCGAAGAGGACATACCTAATGAAAAACTGTTTTTT. Its translation: CASTEEDIPNEKLFF.

The CDR3 DNA is TGTGCCAGCAGTGACAGGGTTGGTCAGCCCCAGCATTTT. Residues: CASSDRVGQPQHF. This chain links TRBV2 with TRBJ1-5, with D maybe TRBD1 (5 bases). The CDR3 has 13 amino acids. CDR1 and CDR2 from the germline V gene are SNHLY and FYNNEI. V lost 3 bases, J lost 6 bases, and 9 bases lay in between.

This clone has just one count. This chain's CDR3 is CASSYTGGRGGYTF. DNA of the CDR3: TGTGCCAGCAGTTACACGGGGGGCCGGGGTGGCTACACCTTC. The chain uses TRBV6-5 and TRBJ1-2; possibly TRBD1 for D (6 bases). V was cut by 2 bases and J by 7 bases, with 14 bases left in between. In germline, CDR1 is MNHEY, CDR2 SVGAGI. The CDR3 spans 14 residues.

The rearrangement joins TRBV11-2 to TRBJ1-4; the D gene is possibly TRBD1 (6 bases). Trimming shortened V by 4 bases and J by 10 bases, and 19 bases separated the two germline ends. Germline V CDR1 and CDR2: SGHAT, FQNNGV. The CDR3 loop spans 15 amino acids. The CDR3: CASSSQGILGGKLFF. The CDR3 DNA reads as TGTGCCAGCAGCTCTCAGGGGATTTTGGGTGGAAAACTGTTTTTT.

The chain has TRBV19 and TRBJ1-1; D gene uncertain. This CDR3 comprises 13 residues. V gave up 11 bases and J gave up 6 bases, with 19 bases separating them. Germline loops: CDR1 LNHDA, CDR2 SQIVND (reference sequence). The CDR3 protein is CASQPGKGAEAFF. The CDR3 nucleotides read TGTGCCTCCCAGCCGGGGAAAGGCGCTGAAGCTTTCTTT.

V usage is TRBV11-2 and J usage is TRBJ2-7; no clear D. CDR1 is SGHAT and CDR2 is FQNNGV in the germline V gene. Trimming pared 3 bases from V and 3 bases from J, leaving 18 bases between. The CDR3 contains 16 residues. This chain's CDR3 is CASSFLGDNPLYEQYF. CDR3 DNA: TGTGCCAGCAGCTTCCTTGGCGACAACCCCCTCTACGAGCAGTACTTC.

The CDR3 DNA is TGCGCCAGCAGCTTGTTTAGCGGGAGCACAGATACGCAGTATTTT. Translation: CASSLFSGSTDTQYF. The chain joins TRBV5-1 to TRBJ2-3, with TRBD2 identical over 7 bases. V shed 1 base and J 0 bases; nucleotides not matched to a gene: 2. Germline CDR1 is SGHRS and CDR2 is YFSETQ. CDR3 size: 15 residues.

DNA of the CDR3: TGTGCCAGCAGCACTTACAGGGGGCGCGACTATGGCTACACCTTC. As protein: CASSTYRGRDYGYTF. The chain is built from TRBV5-4 and TRBJ1-2; 9 bases agree with TRBD1. CDR3 length: 15 amino acids. Trimming took 4 bases from V and 3 from J; bases not matched to a gene: 7. Germline CDR1 reads SGHNT; CDR2 reads YYREEE (reference sequence).

V usage is TRBV2 and J usage is TRBJ2-2; D possibly corresponds to TRBD1 (6 bases). Germline V gene sequence: CDR1 SNHLY, CDR2 FYNNEI. The CDR3 spans 14 residues. V was trimmed by 2 bases and J by 5 bases, leaving 9 bases between them. CDR3 nucleotide sequence: TGTGCCAGCAGTGAATCCACAGGGACCGGGGAGCTGTTTTTT. Encoded protein: CASSESTGTGELFF.

The V gene is TRBV28, the J gene TRBJ2-7; 10 nucleotides align to TRBD2. Germline V lookup: CDR1 MDHEN, CDR2 SYDVKM. The length of the CDR3 is 15 residues. Trimming took 3 bases from V and 2 from J; bases not matched to a gene: 4. In DNA, the CDR3 is TGTGCCAGCAGTTTTTTAGCGGGAGGAACCTACGAGCAGTACTTC. This translates into CASSFLAGGTYEQYF.

CDR3 sequence: CASSFVPLAFYGYTF. The CDR3 DNA follows: TGTGCCAGCAGCTTCGTACCTTTGGCTTTCTATGGCTACACCTTC. The gene calls are TRBV5-5 and TRBJ1-2; unclear D gene. Trimming took 2 bases from V and 4 from J, leaving 15 bases between them. The CDR3 runs 15 residues. Germline V gene sequence: CDR1 SGHKS, CDR2 YYEKEE (reference sequence).

The rearrangement links TRBV7-6 to TRBJ1-5, with D uncertain. Trimming pared 5 bases from V and 3 bases from J, leaving 17 bases between. This CDR3 spans 16 amino acids. Germline assignment: CDR1 SGHVS and CDR2 FNYEAQ. The CDR3 loop is CASSPGSGPDNQPQHF. The DNA of the CDR3 is TGTGCCAGCAGCCCCGGAAGCGGGCCTGACAATCAGCCCCAGCATTTT.

The chain carries TRBV7-9 and TRBJ1-4; 8 nucleotides match TRBD1. The CDR3 spans 18 residues. The trim removed 3 bases at V and 4 bases at J, leaving 13 bases unmatched. The germline V gene has CDR1 SEHNR and CDR2 FQNEAQ (reference sequence). As DNA, the CDR3 is TGTGCCAGCAGCTTCAGGACAGGGCTAAACCTCTATAATGAAAAACTGTTTTTT. As protein: CASSFRTGLNLYNEKLFF.

The chain has TRBV27 and TRBJ1-5, with D possibly matching TRBD1 (5 bases). Germline V gene data show CDR1 as MNHEY and CDR2 as SMNVEV (reference sequence). The CDR3 extends over 15 amino acids. Trimming cost V 3 bases and J 2 bases, with 11 bases left between them. CDR3 loop: CASSFSRAGNQPQHF. CDR3 nucleotide sequence: TGTGCCAGCAGTTTCAGCAGGGCTGGCAATCAGCCCCAGCATTTT.

In its sample, this clone was seen once. V gene TRBV27 combines with J gene TRBJ2-7; perhaps TRBD1 as D (6 bases). Germline CDR1 and CDR2: MNHEY and SMNVEV (reference sequence). V gave up 5 bases and J gave up 4 bases, with 15 bases separating them. This CDR3 has 14 residues. The CDR3 spells CASSPRTEAYEQYF. The CDR3, as DNA: TGTGCCAGCAGTCCCCGGACAGAAGCATACGAGCAGTACTTC.

The chain combines TRBV9 with TRBJ1-5; D gene unclear. From germline, CDR1 is SGDLS and CDR2 YYNGEE. The germline V and J ends were trimmed by 8 bases and 4 bases, with 7 bases remaining between them. The CDR3 has 11 amino acids. CDR3 amino acids: CARLGNQPQHF. The CDR3 DNA follows: TGTGCCAGACTAGGGAATCAGCCCCAGCATTTT. The full variable domain, its missing parts supplied by reference TRBV9 and TRBJ1-5, is DSGVTQTPKHLITATGQRVTLRCSPRSGDLSVYWYQQSLDQGLQFLIQYYNGEERAKGNILERFSAQQFPDLHSELNLSSLELGDSALYFCARLGNQPQHFGDGTRLSIL.

The V call is TRBV28, the J call TRBJ2-7; 7 nucleotides agree with TRBD2. The V segment lost 10 bases and the J segment 2 bases; nucleotides outside the gene matches: 8. Germline lookup yields CDR1 MDHEN and CDR2 SYDVKM. The CDR3 has 13 amino acids. CDR3: CATRGEGPYEQYF. CDR3 nucleotide sequence: TGTGCCACCAGAGGGGAGGGACCCTACGAGCAGTACTTC.

V gene TRBV5-4 combines with J gene TRBJ1-4, with D maybe TRBD1 (6 bases). Germline CDR1 and CDR2: SGHNT and YYREEE (reference sequence). The V and J ends lost 2 bases and 7 bases respectively, with 18 bases between them. This CDR3 has 16 amino acids. CDR3 sequence (DNA): TGTGCCAGCAGCTTACAACGAGGGGGTTCGGCTGAAAAACTGTTTTTT. Translated, it gives CASSLQRGGSAEKLFF.